These 17 T cell receptor beta chains share one sample of origin, sequenced in a study of monozygotic twins with cystic fibrosis. Assay used: immunoSEQ multiplex PCR; TCRdb lists only in-frame clones, some missing. The data show around 12,000 clones, approximately 85% seen once. The sample consisted of blood. The receptors shown here come from a man aged 18 to 30 with cystic fibrosis.

As DNA, the CDR3 is TGCAGCGCGGCGATTAGCGCAGATACGCAGTATTTT. Protein product: CSAAISADTQYF. The chain is built from TRBV29-1 and TRBJ2-3; maybe TRBD2 (5 bases). Per the germline V gene, CDR1 is SQVTM and CDR2 is ANQGSEA. V lost 7 bases and J lost 4, with 12 bases in between. CDR3 length: 12 residues.

The table lists this clone with a count of one. The chain combines TRBV5-1 with TRBJ1-4; no clear D gene. Deletions cut 4 bases from V and 0 bases from J, with 13 bases between. In germline, CDR1 is SGHRS, CDR2 YFSETQ. This CDR3 spans 16 amino acids. CDR3 DNA: TGCGCCAGCAGCCCGGGTGGGAGTGCAACTAATGAAAAACTGTTTTTT. Encoded protein: CASSPGGSATNEKLFF. Full variable domain (outside the CDR3, taken from reference TRBV5-1 and TRBJ1-4): KAGVTQTPRYLIKTRGQQVTLSCSPISGHRSVSWYQQTPGQGLQFLFEYFSETQRNKGNFPGRFSGRQFSNSRSEMNVSTLELGDSALYLCASSPGGSATNEKLFFGSGTQLSVL.

The CDR3 sequence is CASSAQGADTEAFF. CDR3 nucleotides: TGTGCCAGTAGTGCTCAGGGGGCGGACACTGAAGCTTTCTTT. The V and J genes are TRBV19 and TRBJ1-1; 8 nucleotides match TRBD1. V shed 5 bases, J shed 3 bases, and the junction held 5 bases outside the gene matches. The CDR3 has 14 amino acids. Germline lookup yields CDR1 LNHDA and CDR2 SQIVND (reference sequence).

This clone was seen a handful of times. The V call is TRBV5-1, the J call TRBJ1-1, with D unresolved. The germline CDR1 and CDR2 sequences are SGHRS and YFSETQ. Trimming removed 2 bases at V and 1 base at J, with 6 bases between. This CDR3 region has 13 residues. The CDR3 protein is CASSFTENTEAFF. The CDR3 DNA reads TGCGCCAGCAGCTTCACAGAGAACACTGAAGCTTTCTTT.

This clone has just a few counts. The chain has TRBV6-5 and TRBJ1-2; TRBD1 is a possible D gene (5 bases). Per the germline V gene, CDR1 is MNHEY and CDR2 is SVGAGI. CDR3 length: 13 amino acids. V was cut by 4 bases and J by 6 bases, with 12 bases left in between. The CDR3 reads CASSFQGVDGYTF. CDR3 DNA: TGTGCCAGCAGTTTTCAGGGAGTCGATGGCTACACCTTC.

The genes are TRBV6-5 and TRBJ2-3; D ambiguous. The V end lost 7 bases, the J end lost 1 base, and 15 bases lay between the germline ends. Germline values: CDR1 MNHEY, CDR2 SVGAGI. There are 15 residues in the CDR3. In DNA, the CDR3 is TGTGCCAGCACCGCTTTGAGCGATGGCACAGATACGCAGTATTTT. Translating it yields CASTALSDGTDTQYF.

V gene TRBV15 combines with J gene TRBJ1-5; TRBD1 is a possible D gene (5 bases). From germline, CDR1 is LNHNV and CDR2 YYDKDF (reference sequence). With 8 bases removed from V and 4 bases from J, the gap between germline ends came to 15 bases. The CDR3 covers 14 residues. The DNA for the CDR3 is TGTGCCACCGGTCCGGGTGGGGGGAATCAGCCCCAGCATTTT. Translated: CATGPGGGNQPQHF.

This clone appeared once. The CDR3 nucleotides read TGTGCCAGTAGTAGCTCCCGCTACGAGCAGTACTTC. Translating gives CASSSSRYEQYF. V and J are TRBV19 and TRBJ2-7; D is unclear. Per germline, CDR1 LNHDA and CDR2 SQIVND (reference sequence). The germline V and J ends were trimmed by 4 bases and 3 bases, with 7 bases remaining between them. The CDR3 spans 12 residues.

The chain is built from TRBV10-2 and TRBJ2-7, with TRBD2 matching 10 bases. J gave up 3 bases and V 6 bases, and 8 bases lay outside the gene matches. Germline assignment: CDR1 WSHSY and CDR2 SAAADI. The length of the CDR3 is 15 residues. CDR3: CASRRPGLASYEQYF. The CDR3, as DNA: TGCGCCAGCAGACGACCGGGACTAGCGAGCTACGAGCAGTACTTC.

A remark on this clone: The CDR3 carries no conserved terminal phenylalanine or tryptophan, so it likely arises from a read error. The DNA is left out, because the CDR3 cannot be placed on it with certainty; the CDR3 is given as TCRdb lists it. The V gene is TRBV2, the J gene TRBJ2-3; TRBD2, the table's D call, lacks a check against the DNA. The CDR3 region is 13 residues in length, termini included. The germline CDR1 and CDR2 sequences are SNHLY and FYNNEI. The CDR3 here is CASSEWASGSGGL.

J is TRBJ2-6 and V is TRBV19; no firm D call. V lost 0 bases and J lost 0, with 3 bases in between. The CDR3 totals 15 residues. Germline V CDR1 and CDR2: LNHDA, SQIVND (reference sequence). CDR3 nucleotides: TGTGCCAGTAGTATAGAGTTCTCTGGGGCCAACGTCCTGACTTTC. Amino acid sequence: CASSIEFSGANVLTF.

The J gene is TRBJ1-4, the V gene TRBV6-1; 7 bases agree with TRBD1. CDR1 and CDR2 (germline): MNHNS, SASEGT. The CDR3 is 15 amino acids. After removal of 1 base from V and 4 bases from J, the junction contained 3 bases not matched to a gene. The CDR3 sequence: CASSEVQGDNEKLFF. Here the CDR3 DNA reads TGTGCCAGCAGTGAAGTTCAGGGGGATAATGAAAAACTGTTTTTT.

The DNA of the CDR3 is TGTGCCAGCACCAAAGCGGGGCTCGAGCAGTACTTC. Its translation is CASTKAGLEQYF. This rearrangement joins TRBV7-2 to TRBJ2-7, with 7 bases lining up with TRBD2. Germline values: CDR1 SGHTA, CDR2 FQGNSA. This CDR3 comprises 12 residues. V lost 7 bases to trimming and J lost 6 bases; unmatched junction nucleotides: 6.

The chain is built from TRBV6-5 and TRBJ2-7; 8 bases match TRBD1. V lost 5 bases, J lost 6 bases, and 3 bases stayed unmatched. The germline gives CDR1 MNHEY, CDR2 SVGAGI. The CDR3 sequence is 12 residues long. For the CDR3, the DNA is TGTGCCAGCAGTCGCACAGGGGGCGAGCAGTACTTC. Its translation is CASSRTGGEQYF.

The chain has TRBV4-3 and TRBJ2-7; D unclear. V lost 3 bases to trimming and J lost 2 bases, with 14 bases between them. The CDR3 is made up of 15 amino acids. CDR1 and CDR2 (germline): LGHNA, YSLEER. CDR3 DNA sequence: TGCGCCAGCAGCCAGCCAGAGAGACGGGCCTACGAGCAGTACTTC. Amino acid sequence: CASSQPERRAYEQYF.

The V call is TRBV12-1, the J call TRBJ2-5; the D segment call TRBD1 is taken from the table without a DNA check. TRBV12-1 is flagged as a pseudogene. This CDR3 has 12 amino acids. DNA for the CDR3: TGTGCCAGCATTAAAACACAAGAGACCCAGTACTTC. Translating it yields CASIKTQETQYF.

This sequence joins TRBV6-6 and TRBJ2-7; D perhaps matches TRBD2 (6 bases). Germline V gene lookup returns CDR1 MNHNY and CDR2 SVGAGI (reference sequence). V lost 6 bases to trimming and J lost 0 bases, with 18 bases between them. The CDR3 runs 16 residues. In DNA, the CDR3 is TGTGCCAGCAGCGACCCGGGAGATGACCTCTCCTACGAGCAGTACTTC. It translates to CASSDPGDDLSYEQYF.